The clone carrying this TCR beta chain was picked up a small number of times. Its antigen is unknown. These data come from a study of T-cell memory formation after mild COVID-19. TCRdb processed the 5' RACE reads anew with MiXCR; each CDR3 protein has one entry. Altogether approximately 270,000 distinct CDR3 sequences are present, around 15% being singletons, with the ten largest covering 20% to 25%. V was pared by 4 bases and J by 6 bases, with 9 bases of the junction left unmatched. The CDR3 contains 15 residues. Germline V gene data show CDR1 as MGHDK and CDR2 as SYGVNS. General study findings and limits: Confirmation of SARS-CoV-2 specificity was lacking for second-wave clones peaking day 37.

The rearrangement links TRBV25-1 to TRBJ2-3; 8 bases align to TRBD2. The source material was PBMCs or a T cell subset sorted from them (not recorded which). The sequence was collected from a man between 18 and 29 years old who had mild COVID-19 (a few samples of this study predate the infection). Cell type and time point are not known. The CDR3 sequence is CASSGGGTLGDTQYF. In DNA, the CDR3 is TGTGCCAGCAGTGGCGGGGGGACACTTGGGGATACGCAGTATTTT. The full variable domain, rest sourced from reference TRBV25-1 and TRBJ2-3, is EADIYQTPRYLVIGTGKKITLECSQTMGHDKMYWYQQDPGMELHLIHYSYGVNSTEKGDLSSESTVSRIRTEHFPLTLESARPSHTSQYLCASSGGGTLGDTQYFGPGTRLTVL.